This is a list of T cell receptor beta chains from one sample in a study of beta chain features in type 1 diabetes. Here immunoSEQ multiplex PCR was the method, and the copy in TCRdb shows in-frame clones only, minus some. The sample has around 300,000 clones; 7% to 9% are singletons. The sample comprised central memory CD4+ T cells from blood. Receptors originate from a woman aged 18-35 years in good health. Each CDR3 is given with its conserved first and last residue. Fields, in order: D gene, V gene, clone size, J gene, CDR3 protein, CDR3 DNA. A D gene is named only where the DNA matches it firmly. Some rows have no size entry. The others give once, few or many, or a class for an expanded clone.

>.|TRBV30|.|TRBJ2-7
CAWIPQGPYYEQYF
TGTGCCTGGATTCCCCAGGGGCCCTACTACGAGCAGTACTTC
>TRBD1|TRBV14|many|TRBJ2-4
CASSQGTGGNIQYF
TGTGCCAGCAGCCAAGGGACAGGGGGAAACATTCAGTACTTC
>.|TRBV4-1|.|TRBJ1-3
CASSQVRGVGVVSGNTIYF
TGCGCCAGCAGCCAAGTCCGGGGAGTCGGCGTTGTCTCTGGAAACACCATATATTTT
>.|TRBV7-2|many|TRBJ1-5
CASSAGTSLPPQHF
TGTGCCAGCAGCGCAGGGACCTCGTTGCCGCCCCAGCATTTT
>TRBD1|TRBV15|.|TRBJ2-3
CATSSGTGTDTQYF
TGTGCCACCAGCTCCGGGACAGGGACAGATACGCAGTATTTT
>.|TRBV6-6|.|TRBJ1-3
CASSYGTSGNTIYF
TGTGCCAGCAGTTACGGGACCTCTGGAAACACCATATATTTT
>.|TRBV7-6|.|TRBJ1-5
CASSLGDGNQPQHF
TGTGCCAGCAGCTTAGGGGACGGCAATCAGCCCCAGCATTTT
>TRBD1|TRBV2|few|TRBJ1-2
CASSGDRNYGYTF
TGTGCCAGCAGTGGGGACAGAAACTATGGCTACACCTTC
>.|TRBV18|few|TRBJ1-1
CASSPSRGEAFF
TGTGCCAGCTCACCATCGAGGGGAGAAGCTTTCTTT
>TRBD1|TRBV6-5|.|TRBJ2-3
CASSPGQGTDTQYF
TGTGCCAGCAGTCCGGGACAGGGCACAGATACGCAGTATTTT
>TRBD1|TRBV5-1|many|TRBJ2-3
CASSLRGPDTQYF
TGCGCCAGCAGCTTAAGGGGGCCAGATACGCAGTATTTT
>.|TRBV7-6|.|TRBJ2-2
CASSLGPDAGENTGELFF
TGTGCCAGCAGCTTAGGTCCGGACGCCGGGGAGAACACCGGGGAGCTGTTTTTT
>.|TRBV4-2|.|TRBJ2-5
CASSPRGGAYQETQYF
TGTGCCAGCAGCCCTCGCGGCGGGGCCTACCAAGAGACCCAGTACTTC
>TRBD2|TRBV4-2|few|TRBJ2-2
CASSAGTSRTGELFF
TGTGCCAGCAGCGCGGGGACTAGTCGAACCGGGGAGCTGTTTTTT
>TRBD1|TRBV6-5|few|TRBJ2-7
CASRTGEYEQYF
TGTGCCAGTAGGACAGGAGAGTACGAGCAGTACTTC
>.|TRBV7-9|many|TRBJ1-4
CASSLDSGGPKLFF
TGTGCCAGCAGCTTAGATTCTGGGGGGCCTAAACTGTTTTTT
>TRBD2|TRBV7-2|.|TRBJ2-3
CASRTSGRAHTQYF
TGTGCCAGCAGGACCAGCGGGAGGGCGCATACGCAGTATTTT
>.|TRBV10-3|few|TRBJ1-5
CAISEFQSARGGNQPQHF
TGTGCCATCAGTGAGTTTCAGTCGGCGAGGGGGGGAAATCAGCCCCAGCATTTT
>.|TRBV2|few|TRBJ1-1
CASKRVNTEAFF
TGTGCCAGCAAGCGGGTGAACACTGAAGCTTTCTTT
>.|TRBV5-1|.|TRBJ2-4
CASSLDRGDIQYF
TGCGCCAGCAGCCTCGACAGAGGGGACATTCAGTACTTC
>.|TRBV30|.|TRBJ1-3
CATNDMRVSGNTIYF
TGTGCCACTAATGACATGAGGGTCTCTGGAAACACCATATATTTT
>.|TRBV5-6|.|TRBJ1-1
CASSLVSLNTEAFF
TGTGCCAGCAGCTTGGTCAGTTTGAACACTGAAGCTTTCTTT
>TRBD1|TRBV7-3|.|TRBJ2-7
CASGRWRDRDYEQYF
TGTGCCAGCGGTAGATGGCGGGACAGGGACTACGAGCAGTACTTC
>.|TRBV6-1|few|TRBJ2-1
CASSELGIGNEQFF
TGTGCCAGCAGTGAACTAGGAATAGGCAATGAGCAGTTCTTC
>.|TRBV9|few|TRBJ1-2
CASSPSSMANYGYTF
TGTGCCAGCAGCCCCTCGTCGATGGCTAACTATGGCTACACCTTC
>.|TRBV28|.|TRBJ1-2
CASSLASVGYGYTF
TGTGCCAGCAGCCTAGCCTCGGTAGGCTATGGCTACACCTTC
>TRBD2|TRBV5-4|few|TRBJ2-5
CASSLVGGRPKETQYF
TGTGCCAGCAGCTTGGTGGGGGGGAGGCCGAAGGAGACCCAGTACTTC
>.|TRBV4-3|many|TRBJ2-5
CASSQGWGKQETQYF
TGCGCCAGCAGCCAAGGGTGGGGGAAACAGGAGACCCAGTACTTC
>TRBD1|TRBV7-9|few|TRBJ1-3
CASSRTGGITGNTIYF
TGTGCCAGCAGCCGGACAGGCGGAATAACTGGAAACACCATATATTTT
>.|TRBV5-4|.|TRBJ1-4
CASSEGTRSEKLFF
TGTGCCAGCAGCGAAGGGACGAGGAGCGAAAAACTGTTTTTT
>TRBD2|TRBV18|few|TRBJ2-3
CASSGTSGTDTQYF
TGTGCCAGCTCAGGGACTAGCGGAACAGATACGCAGTATTTT
>.|TRBV6-5|once|TRBJ1-2
CASSLLGANYGYTF
TGTGCCAGCAGCCTGCTGGGCGCGAACTATGGCTACACCTTC
>TRBD2|TRBV9|.|TRBJ2-1
CASSARLALYSEQFF
TGTGCCAGCAGCGCTCGACTAGCGCTTTATAGTGAGCAGTTCTTC
>.|TRBV19|.|TRBJ1-2
CASSIMGLYYGYTF
TGTGCCAGTAGTATCATGGGGTTGTACTATGGCTACACCTTC
>.|TRBV28|few|TRBJ2-7
CASSVGTYEQYF
TGTGCCAGCAGCGTAGGGACCTACGAGCAGTACTTC
>.|TRBV25-1|few|TRBJ1-6
CASGAGTQNSNSPLHF
TGTGCCAGCGGTGCCGGGACACAAAATTCCAATTCACCCCTCCACTTT
>TRBD1|TRBV27|.|TRBJ2-2
CASSFRKLGQADTGELFF
TGTGCCAGCAGTTTTCGGAAACTCGGACAGGCCGACACCGGGGAGCTGTTTTTT
>TRBD1|TRBV7-2|.|TRBJ1-2
CASSAGTGLNYGYTF
TGTGCCAGCAGCGCCGGGACAGGGCTTAACTATGGCTACACCTTC
>.|TRBV11-2|many|TRBJ2-3
CASSLAGVVDTQYF
TGTGCCAGCAGCTTAGCGGGAGTCGTAGATACGCAGTATTTT
>TRBD1|TRBV12-5|.|TRBJ2-7
CASGLVLGQGTHEQYF
TGTGCTAGTGGTTTGGTACTGGGACAGGGGACCCACGAGCAGTACTTC
>.|TRBV15|few|TRBJ2-5
CATSRDRGQETQYF
TGTGCCACCAGCAGAGATCGGGGGCAAGAGACCCAGTACTTC
>TRBD1|TRBV28|.|TRBJ1-1
CAVLRGSMNTEAFF
TGTGCCGTCCTCAGGGGGTCCATGAACACTGAAGCTTTCTTT
>.|TRBV4-1|few|TRBJ2-3
CASSQDREYADTQYF
TGCGCCAGCAGCCAAGATAGGGAGTATGCAGATACGCAGTATTTT
>.|TRBV7-8|.|TRBJ2-3
CASSLKSGSLRTLTDTQYF
TGTGCCAGCAGCTTGAAGTCGGGCTCCCTGAGGACTTTAACAGATACGCAGTATTTT
>.|TRBV7-9|.|TRBJ1-1
CASSTRVSNTEAFF
TGTGCCAGCAGCACCAGGGTTTCGAACACTGAAGCTTTCTTT
>TRBD2|TRBV7-8|few|TRBJ2-2
CASSYSGRADAGELFF
TGTGCCAGCAGCTATAGCGGGAGGGCCGACGCCGGGGAGCTGTTTTTT
>TRBD1|TRBV5-1|.|TRBJ1-5
CASSLQGAGQPQHF
TGCGCCAGCAGCTTGCAGGGGGCAGGGCAGCCCCAGCATTTT
>.|TRBV7-2|.|TRBJ2-5
CASSFDNGETQYF
TGTGCCAGCAGCTTTGACAACGGGGAGACCCAGTACTTC
>.|TRBV7-2|few|TRBJ2-3
CASSPQGGPDTQYF
TGTGCCAGCAGCCCGCAGGGTGGCCCAGATACGCAGTATTTT
>.|TRBV28|few|TRBJ1-3
CASSSQGSGNTIYF
TGTGCCAGCAGTTCTCAGGGATCTGGAAACACCATATATTTT
>.|TRBV5-6|.|TRBJ1-2
CASRNRGRNYGYTF
TGTGCCAGCAGGAACCGGGGCAGGAACTATGGCTACACCTTC